The present T cell receptor (beta chain) was sequenced within a study of shared clonotypes between healthy human individuals. Broader study findings: Compared with memory subsets, naive subsets generally had larger estimated richness.

None of the donors, who were healthy HIV-negative adults, had recently had acute infections or vaccinations. Assay used: immunoSEQ multiplex PCR; TCRdb lists only in-frame clones, some missing. The sample consists of approximately 2.4 million clones, around 95% of them appearing once. A remark on this clone: Its antigen is as yet unknown.

Source material: naive CD4+ T cells sorted from blood. Subset denoted: CD45RA+ positively selected. This sequence was found in a man aged 18 to 29 in good health.

CDR3 DNA sequence: TGTGCCAGCTCACCACCATTAGGTGGGGGCAGTTCCCAAGAGACCCAGTACTTC. It yields the protein CASSPPLGGGSSQETQYF. This rearrangement joins TRBV18 to TRBJ2-5, with D maybe TRBD1 (6 bases). This CDR3 comprises 18 residues. CDR1 is KGHSH, CDR2 LQKENI, per germline. The germline V and J ends were trimmed by 0 bases and 1 base, with 18 bases remaining between them.